The clone carrying this TCR beta chain was seen more than once but under ten times. This sample was taken from a study of T-cell reconstitution after alpha-beta-depleted transplantation in children. TCRbeta library construction was performed incorporating unique molecular identifiers. TCRdb re-called the PCR reads with MiXCR, one entry per CDR3 protein. This sample has 250,000 to 350,000 distinct CDR3 sequences, with approximately 9.6% found just once. The V and J ends lost 6 bases and 5 bases respectively, with 8 bases between them. The CDR3 is 11 amino acids. The source material was PBMCs from the stem cell graft donor, sampled from the stem cell graft. The TCR was taken from a human donor who donated a stem cell graft to a child with SCID. The chain joins TRBV12-3 or TRBV12-4 to TRBJ2-7; the D is unclear. CDR3 sequence (DNA): TGTGCCAGCAGCCTTTGGAACGAGCAGTACTTC. It specifies CASSLWNEQYF.